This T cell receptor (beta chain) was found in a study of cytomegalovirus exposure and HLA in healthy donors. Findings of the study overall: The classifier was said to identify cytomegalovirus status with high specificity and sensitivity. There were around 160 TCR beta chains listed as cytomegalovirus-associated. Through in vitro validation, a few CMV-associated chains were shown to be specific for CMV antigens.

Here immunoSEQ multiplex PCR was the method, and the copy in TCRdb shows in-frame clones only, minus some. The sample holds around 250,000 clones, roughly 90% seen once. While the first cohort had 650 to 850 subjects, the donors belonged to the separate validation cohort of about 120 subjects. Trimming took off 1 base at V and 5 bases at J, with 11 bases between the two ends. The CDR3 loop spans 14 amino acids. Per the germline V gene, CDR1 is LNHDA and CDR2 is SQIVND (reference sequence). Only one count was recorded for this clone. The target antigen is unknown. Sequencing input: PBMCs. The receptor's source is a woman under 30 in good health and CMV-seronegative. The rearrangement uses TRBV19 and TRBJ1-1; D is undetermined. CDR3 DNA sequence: TGTGCCAGTAGTATAGTTCCCGGGAGGACTGAAGCTTTCTTT. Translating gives CASSIVPGRTEAFF.